Reported below is one T cell receptor (beta chain). Its antigen is undetermined. The sample has other DNA sequences that encode this CDR3 too. These data come from a study of shared clonotypes between healthy human individuals. Points from the study as a whole: Among several donors, roughly 5% of naive CD4 clonotypes were found in common.

CD4+ cells were split into CD45RA+ naive and CD45RA-negative memory subsets. The V and J ends lost 4 bases and 5 bases respectively, with 10 bases between them. Germline-derived CDR1 and CDR2 are SGHRS and YFSETQ. This CDR3 has 13 residues. Sequencing was performed with immunoSEQ multiplex PCR; in TCRdb, only in-frame clones are kept and a portion is missing. The data contain over 2 million clones, around 90% of them singletons. The receptor's source is a man between 18 and 29 years old in good health. Some clones in this sample may be carry-over from other donors' samples. Sequenced material: naive CD4+ T cells from PBMCs. Subset meaning: CD45RA+ positively selected. The chain carries TRBV5-1 and TRBJ2-1; D possibly corresponds to TRBD1 (5 bases). The CDR3 DNA reads TGCGCCAGCAGCGGCCAGGGTGACAATGAGCAGTTCTTC. Its translation: CASSGQGDNEQFF. The full variable domain, with the rest looked up from reference TRBV5-1 and TRBJ2-1, is KAGVTQTPRYLIKTRGQQVTLSCSPISGHRSVSWYQQTPGQGLQFLFEYFSETQRNKGNFPGRFSGRQFSNSRSEMNVSTLELGDSALYLCASSGQGDNEQFFGPGTRLTVL.